One sample yielded the 30 T cell receptor beta chains listed below, sequenced in a study of blood T cell repertoires in COVID-19 (dated by TCRdb to the early 2020s). The library was generated by the immunoSEQ multiplex PCR assay. TCRdb limited this immuneACCESS table to in-frame rearrangements with V and J called. A share of clones is missing; checked studies link under half to unresolved V genes, and the rest is unexplained. This sample holds more than 200,000 clones; 88% were observed only once. Roughly 2.5% of the sample comes from the top ten. The sample was peripheral blood. These receptors were obtained from a woman aged 55-69 years with acute or convalescent COVID-19.

This chain links TRBV5-1 with TRBJ1-2, with a weak D call TRBD1 (6 bases). There are 15 residues in the CDR3. Trimming stripped 0 bases from V and 3 bases from J, with 12 bases between. Looked up from germline, CDR1 is SGHRS and CDR2 is YFSETQ. The CDR3 DNA reads TGCGCCAGCAGCTTGGCGCAGGGGAGGGACTATGGCTACACCTTC. This translates into CASSLAQGRDYGYTF.

This chain joins TRBV6-2 or TRBV6-3 and TRBJ2-3; TRBD1 agrees at 8 bases. The trim removed 4 bases at V and 4 bases at J, leaving 10 bases unmatched. Germline V gene sequence: CDR1 MNHEY, CDR2 SVGEGT. The length of the CDR3 is 16 residues. The CDR3 nucleotides are TGTGCCAGCAGTTCTATTCGGACAGGGCGGTCAGATACGCAGTATTTT. Encoded protein: CASSSIRTGRSDTQYF.

This rearrangement joins TRBV10-3 to TRBJ2-7; 9 bases match TRBD2. With 4 bases clipped from V and 2 bases from J, the junction kept 6 bases outside the gene matches. CDR3 length: 15 residues. CDR1 and CDR2 from the germline V gene are ENHRY and SYGVKD. CDR3 region: CAISGGSGSPYEQYF. The CDR3 DNA reads as TGTGCCATCAGTGGCGGTAGCGGGAGCCCCTACGAGCAGTACTTC.

This clone was observed a few times. The chain has TRBV19 and TRBJ1-1; TRBD1 might be the D (5 bases). V was clipped by 6 bases and J by 5 bases, with 16 bases between them. Per the germline V gene, CDR1 is LNHDA and CDR2 is SQIVND (reference sequence). The CDR3 has 14 amino acids. The CDR3 sequence is CASRTQEGRTEAFF. In DNA form, the CDR3 reads TGTGCCAGTAGGACACAGGAGGGGAGAACTGAAGCTTTCTTT.

The chain recombines TRBV4-1 with TRBJ2-3, with D unresolved. CDR1 and CDR2 from the germline V gene are MGHRA and YSYEKL. Trimming removed 0 bases at V and 5 bases at J, with 6 bases between. This CDR3 region has 13 residues. The CDR3 region has the DNA TGCGCCAGCAGCCAAGAGCCACAAGATACGCAGTATTTT. The encoded protein is CASSQEPQDTQYF.

The V gene is TRBV6-2 or TRBV6-3, the J gene TRBJ2-7; TRBD2 matches 10 bases. The CDR3 spans 15 residues. CDR1 MNHEY and CDR2 SVGEGT come from the germline V gene. With 0 bases clipped from V and 3 bases from J, the junction kept 2 bases outside the gene matches. This CDR3 is CASSYSLAGIYEQYF. Written as DNA, the CDR3 is TGTGCCAGCAGTTACTCACTAGCGGGAATCTACGAGCAGTACTTC.

This sequence joins TRBV5-4 and TRBJ1-4; no definite D call. This CDR3 region has 14 residues. Germline V CDR1 and CDR2: SGHNT, YYREEE (reference sequence). V gave up 4 bases and J gave up 3 bases, with 10 bases separating them. CDR3 protein: CASSTPEPNEKLFF. CDR3 nucleotide sequence: TGTGCCAGCAGCACCCCGGAGCCTAATGAAAAACTGTTTTTT.

In its sample, this clone was seen once. The chain has TRBV3-1 (or the pseudogene TRBV3-2) and TRBJ2-5; 7 bases match TRBD1. This CDR3 region has 17 residues. V lost 4 bases, J lost 9 bases, and 20 bases stayed unmatched. The germline gives CDR1 LGHDT, CDR2 YNNKEL (reference sequence). CDR3 nucleotide sequence: TGTGCCAGCAGCCTCCTTTTTGGTTCTAAGGGGGCCCAGGCCCAGTACTTC. It is translated as CASSLLFGSKGAQAQYF.

The chain carries TRBV21-1 and TRBJ2-2; the table's D gene call, TRBD1, was not cross checked with the DNA. TRBV21-1 represents a pseudogene. The CDR3 totals 18 residues. CDR3 sequence: CASSQSRDRAPNTGELFF. The CDR3 DNA follows: TGTGCCAGCAGCCAGTCCCGGGACAGGGCCCCGAACACCGGGGAGCTGTTTTTT.

This clone was observed once. This rearrangement joins TRBV5-8 to TRBJ2-1; TRBD2 agrees at 9 bases. V lost 4 bases to trimming and J lost 0 bases; unmatched junction nucleotides: 2. Germline assignment: CDR1 SGHTS and CDR2 YDEGEE. CDR3 length equals 15 residues. CDR3 protein: CASSPRGGSYNEQFF. CDR3 DNA: TGTGCCAGCAGCCCGCGGGGGGGCTCCTACAATGAGCAGTTCTTC.

The rearrangement links TRBV6-5 to TRBJ1-2; TRBD1 aligns across 8 bases. Germline lookup yields CDR1 MNHEY and CDR2 SVGAGI. This CDR3 has 15 residues. Unmatched junction bases numbered 8, after V lost 6 bases and J lost 2 bases. DNA of the CDR3: TGTGCCAGCAGAGGTACAGGGGGTATGAACTATGGCTACACCTTC. Amino acids: CASRGTGGMNYGYTF.

The chain carries TRBV9 and TRBJ2-1; TRBD2 matches 13 bases. Looked up from germline, CDR1 is SGDLS and CDR2 is YYNGEE. The CDR3 spans 16 residues. V lost 6 bases to trimming and J lost 5 bases; unmatched junction nucleotides: 8. The CDR3 DNA is TGTGCCAGCACTCTGGCCGGGACTAGCGGGAACAATGAGCAGTTCTTC. Translating gives CASTLAGTSGNNEQFF.

The gene calls are TRBV19 and TRBJ1-2; D is uncertain. CDR1 LNHDA and CDR2 SQIVND come from the germline V gene (reference sequence). CDR3 size: 17 residues. The V gene lost 3 bases and the J gene lost 4 bases, with 21 bases spanning the gap. CDR3 bases: TGTGCCAGTAGTATCGGAGGCGGGTCAGCGGAGGGCTATGGCTACACCTTC. It yields the protein CASSIGGGSAEGYGYTF.

The V and J genes are TRBV11-2 and TRBJ2-1, with 9 bases identical to TRBD2. J was trimmed by 10 bases and V by 2 bases; bases with no gene match: 9. CDR1 and CDR2 (germline): SGHAT, FQNNGV. The CDR3 contains 15 residues. CDR3 amino acids: CASSLPSSGIWEQFF. CDR3 coding DNA: TGTGCCAGCAGCTTACCATCTAGCGGGATATGGGAGCAGTTCTTC.

The chain combines TRBV29-1 with TRBJ2-1, with 11 bases identical to TRBD2. Germline values: CDR1 SQVTM, CDR2 ANQGSEA. The CDR3 extends over 16 amino acids. The junction had 5 bases not matched to a gene; V was cut back by 0 bases and J by 4 bases. CDR3 bases: TGCAGCGTTGAAGATCTGGGACTAGCGGTTTACAATGAGCAGTTCTTC. This encodes CSVEDLGLAVYNEQFF.

This clone was detected only a few times. The chain uses TRBV2 and TRBJ1-2; 10 positions agree with TRBD1. The junction had 5 bases not matched to a gene; V was cut back by 6 bases and J by 4 bases. Looked up from germline, CDR1 is SNHLY and CDR2 is FYNNEI. This CDR3 comprises 14 residues. CDR3 bases: TGTGCCAGCAGGGACAGGGGGGAGGGCTATGGCTACACCTTC. This translates into CASRDRGEGYGYTF.

The chain is built from TRBV19 and TRBJ1-5; D not resolved. Per germline, CDR1 LNHDA and CDR2 SQIVND (reference sequence). Trimming took off 6 bases at V and 3 bases at J, with 15 bases between the two ends. This CDR3 has 15 residues. The CDR3 loop reads CASRQAAGTNQPQHF. Written as DNA, the CDR3 is TGTGCCAGTAGGCAAGCGGCAGGTACCAATCAGCCCCAGCATTTT.

The chain joins TRBV6-5 to TRBJ2-7; possibly TRBD2 for D (7 bases). The CDR3 is made up of 14 amino acids. Germline V gene sequence: CDR1 MNHEY, CDR2 SVGAGI. V was shortened by 7 bases and J by 7 bases, with 20 bases between the two germline ends. In nucleotides, the CDR3 is TGTGCCAGCATACCCCCCGGGGGGCGAGGGGAGCAGTACTTC. It is translated as CASIPPGGRGEQYF.

This clone was seen more than once but under ten times. The chain links TRBV30 to TRBJ2-7, with no clear D. V lost 8 bases and J lost 2, with 10 bases in between. Germline V gene data show CDR1 as GTSNPN and CDR2 as SVGIG (reference sequence). The CDR3 runs 11 residues. The chain's CDR3 is CAGQSPYEQYF. The CDR3 region has the DNA TGTGCCGGCCAGTCTCCCTACGAGCAGTACTTC.

The chain uses TRBV7-9 and TRBJ2-7, with a tentative D call TRBD1 (8 bases). The germline V and J ends were trimmed by 3 bases and 4 bases, with 22 bases remaining between them. CDR3 length: 17 residues. Germline V lookup: CDR1 SEHNR, CDR2 FQNEAQ (reference sequence). The DNA of the CDR3 is TGTGCCAGCAGCTTCCCCCCCGGCGGGAGACAGGGGTACGAGCAGTACTTC. Its protein is CASSFPPGGRQGYEQYF.

This clone occurred once. The chain links TRBV27 to TRBJ1-5; a possible D gene is TRBD1 (5 bases). This CDR3 is built from 19 residues. In germline, CDR1 is MNHEY, CDR2 SMNVEV (reference sequence). V was trimmed by 7 bases and J by 0 bases, leaving 25 bases between them. The CDR3 nucleotides are TGTGCCAGCACCCCGGCCCCTCCTAGACAGCTCTTTAGCAATCAGCCCCAGCATTTT. It encodes CASTPAPPRQLFSNQPQHF.

V usage is TRBV18 and J usage is TRBJ1-2, with unresolved D. Trimming cost V 2 bases and J 1 base, with 8 bases left between them. CDR1 is KGHSH and CDR2 is LQKENI in the germline V gene. The CDR3 has 14 amino acids. CDR3 region: CASSPTDNNYGYTF. CDR3 DNA sequence: TGTGCCAGCTCACCAACCGACAATAACTATGGCTACACCTTC.

This chain links TRBV7-7 with TRBJ2-3; TRBD2 might be the D (6 bases). Germline values: CDR1 SSHAT, CDR2 FNYEAQ (reference sequence). V lost 5 bases, J lost 1 base, and 10 bases lay in between. CDR3 length: 14 amino acids. CDR3 loop: CASSPTGGTDTQYF. The CDR3 DNA sequence: TGTGCCAGCAGCCCAACGGGGGGCACAGATACGCAGTATTTT.

This clone has just a few counts. CDR3 region: CASSPLAGKGPVTEAFF. The CDR3 region has the DNA TGTGCCAGCTCACCACTGGCAGGGAAGGGGCCTGTCACTGAAGCTTTCTTT. The genes are TRBV18 and TRBJ1-1; a weak D match, TRBD1 (5 bases). The V end was cut by 1 base, the J end by 4 bases, with 19 bases between. The CDR3 runs to 17 residues. Germline V CDR1 and CDR2: KGHSH, LQKENI.

This sequence joins TRBV6-1 and TRBJ1-1; D perhaps matches TRBD1 (5 bases). The length of the CDR3 is 13 residues. Trimming cost V 6 bases and J 1 base, with 9 bases left between them. Germline CDR1 is MNHNS and CDR2 is SASEGT. As DNA, the CDR3 is TGTGCCAGCAGCCAACAGGAGAACACTGAAGCTTTCTTT. Residues: CASSQQENTEAFF.

This sequence joins TRBV7-2 and TRBJ1-2; tentative D call: TRBD1 (5 bases). Trimming took 2 bases from V and 3 from J, leaving 10 bases between them. The CDR3 covers 14 residues. Germline V gene data show CDR1 as SGHTA and CDR2 as FQGNSA. The CDR3 DNA reads TGTGCCAGCAGCTTATTGGACAACTACTATGGCTACACCTTC. Translation gives CASSLLDNYYGYTF.

As to this clone: Other DNA sequences from this sample encode an identical CDR3 as well. V is TRBV24-1 and J is TRBJ2-1, with TRBD2 matching 7 bases. J was trimmed by 1 base and V by 3 bases; bases with no gene match: 5. The CDR3 extends over 16 amino acids. Per germline, CDR1 KGHDR and CDR2 SFDVKD. Written as DNA, the CDR3 is TGTGCCACCAGTGATCCCTCGGGGGGTTCCTACAATGAGCAGTTCTTC. Its protein product is CATSDPSGGSYNEQFF.

The chain couples TRBV19 to TRBJ1-5; 9 bases are shared with TRBD1. This CDR3 has 16 amino acids. With 4 bases clipped from V and 1 base from J, the junction kept 5 bases outside the gene matches. Per the germline V gene, CDR1 is LNHDA and CDR2 is SQIVND (reference sequence). The CDR3 coding sequence is TGTGCCAGTAGTACCACAGGGGGCACGAGCAATCAGCCCCAGCATTTT. Its protein is CASSTTGGTSNQPQHF.

The chain joins TRBV28 to TRBJ2-7; 9 bases fit TRBD1. Germline CDR1 and CDR2: MDHEN and SYDVKM. J was trimmed by 0 bases and V by 6 bases; bases with no gene match: 3. This CDR3 contains 14 residues. CDR3 protein: CASRGQGLSYEQYF. CDR3 coding DNA: TGTGCCAGCAGGGGACAGGGACTCTCCTACGAGCAGTACTTC.

In its sample, this clone was seen once. As DNA, the CDR3 is TGTGCCAGCAGTAGACAGGTGATGTATTCACCCCTCCACTTT. As protein: CASSRQVMYSPLHF. V usage is TRBV2 and J usage is TRBJ1-6; D possibly corresponds to TRBD1 (6 bases). The germline gives CDR1 SNHLY, CDR2 FYNNEI. The V end lost 5 bases, the J end lost 8 bases, and 13 bases lay between the germline ends. The CDR3 sequence is 14 residues long.